The clone carrying this T cell receptor (beta chain) was recorded at least ten times. Its antigen is not identified. This entry is derived from a study of CD8 T cells in ankylosing spondylitis. Study-level points and caveats: The authors reported significant enrichment of disease-linked clones in matched ankylosing spondylitis synovial fluid. Disease-associated clones were CD8+ and fairly uncommon in peripheral blood. A TCR beta motif of 7 to 9 highly homologous variants seemed to mark ankylosing spondylitis blood.

The CDR3 covers 14 residues. V lost 3 bases, J lost 7 bases, and 5 bases stayed unmatched. CDR1 is SSHAT, CDR2 FNYEAQ, per germline (reference sequence). Generation of TCR beta libraries employed quantitative 5'-RACE incorporating molecular barcodes. TCRdb called the 5' RACE reads again in MiXCR, with one record for every CDR3 protein. The sample has 350,000 or so distinct CDR3 sequences; under 8.5% are singletons. This receptor was taken from a male donor with ankylosing spondylitis. Sequenced input: blood, either unsorted or a sorted T cell fraction (not recorded which). The rearrangement joins TRBV7-7 to TRBJ2-1; 8 bases are a match to TRBD2. The CDR3 spells CASSLGSGGNEQFF. CDR3 coding DNA: TGTGCCAGCAGCTTGGGGTCGGGGGGGAATGAGCAGTTCTTC.